These T cell receptor beta chains were read from a single sample in a study of blood T cell repertoires in COVID-19. Measured with immunoSEQ multiplex PCR; TCRdb has only the in-frame clones, and not every one. The table records some 150,000 clones, 85% of them present only once. Material for sequencing was peripheral blood. These receptor sequences come from a man aged 45 to 65 with acute or convalescent COVID-19. Each CDR3 is given with its conserved first and last residue. The D gene is left open where the match is weak. Only part of the rows carry a size: once, few, many, or a class if the clone is expanded.

TRBJ2-7	few	16	TRBV18	TRBD1	TGTGCCAGCTCACCACCGATTGGGACAGGTTCCTACGAGCAGTACTTC	CASSPPIGTGSYEQYF
TRBJ2-7	-	14	TRBV7-2	TRBD1	TGTGCCAGCAGCCTCCACAGGGGTCGCTACGAGCAGTACTTC	CASSLHRGRYEQYF
TRBJ2-2	-	15	TRBV9	TRBD1	TGTGCCAGCAGCGCCCGGACAGGGATGACCGGGGAGCTGTTTTTT	CASSARTGMTGELFF
TRBJ1-2	-	13	TRBV6-5	-	TGTGCCAGCAGTTCAACAGGAGTCTATGGCTACACCTTC	CASSSTGVYGYTF
TRBJ2-1	-	19	TRBV9	TRBD2	TGTGCCAGCAGCGTAGGATCGGGAGGGCAATTGCTGGGTGGGAATGAGCAGTTCTTC	CASSVGSGGQLLGGNEQFF
TRBJ2-5	-	20	TRBV7-3	TRBD2	TGTGCCAGCAGCTTAAGGGACAGAATTTTAGCGGGAGGGCCTTCGGAAACCCAGTACTTC	CASSLRDRILAGGPSETQYF
TRBJ2-1	-	15	TRBV9	TRBD2	TGTGCCAGCAGCGCCCGGACTAGTTTAACAGTGGAGCAGTTCTTC	CASSARTSLTVEQFF
TRBJ1-1	-	14	TRBV18	-	TGTGCCAGCTCACCAAGTCGAGAAAACACTGAAGCTTTCTTT	CASSPSRENTEAFF
TRBJ1-4	-	14	TRBV3-1/TRBV3-2	TRBD1	TGTGCCAGCAGCCAAGGGACAGGGAGGGAAAAACTGTTTTTT	CASSQGTGREKLFF
TRBJ2-7	-	15	TRBV9	-	TGTGCCAGCAGCGTAGACTCAATAGCTACCTACGAGCAGTACTTC	CASSVDSIATYEQYF
TRBJ1-1	-	19	TRBV6-6	TRBD1	TGTGCCAGCAGTCCCCTTTTCGCGACAGGGAATCGATGGGGTACTGAAGCTTTCTTT	CASSPLFATGNRWGTEAFF
TRBJ2-2	-	12	TRBV10-3	-	TGTGCCACCGGACAGTCCACCGGGGAGCTGTTTTTT	CATGQSTGELFF
TRBJ1-2	few	15	TRBV27	TRBD1	TGTGCCAGCAGTCCGACAGGGAGTCGTGGCTATGGCTACACCTTC	CASSPTGSRGYGYTF
TRBJ2-3	-	14	TRBV10-2	-	TGCGCCAGCAGTGTGACTAGATACACAGATACGCAGTATTTT	CASSVTRYTDTQYF
TRBJ1-2	-	13	TRBV18	-	TGTGCCAGCTCACAGGGACAACCCTATGGCTACACCTTC	CASSQGQPYGYTF
TRBJ1-5	-	14	TRBV4-2	-	TGTGCCAGCAGCCAAGCACAGAGCAATCAGCCCCAGCATTTT	CASSQAQSNQPQHF
TRBJ1-5	-	16	TRBV6-6	-	TGTGCCAGCAGACCAACAGGGAGTGGAGGCAATCAGCCCCAGCATTTT	CASRPTGSGGNQPQHF
TRBJ1-5	-	14	TRBV5-1	-	TGCGCCAGCAGCTTGGCCGGGGGTAATCAGCCCCAGCATTTT	CASSLAGGNQPQHF
TRBJ2-7	-	13	TRBV2	-	TGTGCCAGCAGTGGACAGGTGGGAGTCGAGCAGTACTTC	CASSGQVGVEQYF
TRBJ1-5	few	16	TRBV4-1	-	TGCGCCAGCAGCCAAGTTTGGGGAGATAGCAATCAGCCCCAGCATTTT	CASSQVWGDSNQPQHF
TRBJ2-7	few	15	TRBV9	-	TGTGCCAGCAGCTGGAATGTCGGGTTGGGCTACGAGCAGTACTTC	CASSWNVGLGYEQYF
TRBJ1-4	-	15	TRBV5-1	-	TGCGCCAGCAGCTTGGATCGGGGGACTAATGAAAAACTGTTTTTT	CASSLDRGTNEKLFF
TRBJ1-5	-	18	TRBV28	TRBD1	TGTGCCAGCAGTTTATACAGGGGGATTGGCAGTAGCAATCAGCCCCAGCATTTT	CASSLYRGIGSSNQPQHF
TRBJ1-5	once	16	TRBV27	-	TGTGCCAGCAGTGCCCGGAGAGGGTCTGGCAATCAGCCCCAGCATTTT	CASSARRGSGNQPQHF
TRBJ2-5	-	13	TRBV24-1	-	TGTGCCACCAGTGACCCGGGAGATAGGACCCAGTACTTC	CATSDPGDRTQYF
TRBJ1-2	few	14	TRBV6-5	-	TGTGCCAGTCAGTACAGGGCCACCAACTATGGCTACACCTTC	CASQYRATNYGYTF
TRBJ1-1	-	15	TRBV5-6	-	TGTGCCAGCAGCTTGGGACAGCGTGGTGGCACTGAAGCTTTCTTT	CASSLGQRGGTEAFF
TRBJ2-7	-	16	TRBV7-9	-	TGTGCCAGCAGCTCCCTACGCGGACAGCTGTCCTACGAGCAGTACTTC	CASSSLRGQLSYEQYF
TRBJ1-1	-	14	TRBV9	-	TGTGCCAGCAGCGTAAGGACAGCGAACACTGAAGCTTTCTTT	CASSVRTANTEAFF
TRBJ1-3	-	14	TRBV28	TRBD1	TGTGCCAGCAGGAACAGGGGATTAGGAAACACCATATATTTT	CASRNRGLGNTIYF
TRBJ2-3	-	16	TRBV5-1	TRBD2	TGCGCCAGCAGCCAGGGACTAGCGGGAAGCACAGATACGCAGTATTTT	CASSQGLAGSTDTQYF
TRBJ2-7	-	17	TRBV3-1/TRBV3-2	TRBD1	TGTGCCAGCAGCCAAGATCACGGACAGGGGTGGTCCTACGAGCAGTACTTC	CASSQDHGQGWSYEQYF
TRBJ1-5	-	15	TRBV9	TRBD1	TGTGCCAGCAGCGTCGCAGGGGGTAGCAATCAGCCCCAGCATTTT	CASSVAGGSNQPQHF
TRBJ1-1	-	14	TRBV7-9	TRBD1	TGTGCCAGCAGCTTAGGGACAGGCAACACTGAAGCTTTCTTT	CASSLGTGNTEAFF
TRBJ2-1	-	16	TRBV5-1	-	TGCGCCAGCAGCTTGGAATGGGGCCTCCTTTACAATGAGCAGTTCTTC	CASSLEWGLLYNEQFF
TRBJ2-7	-	14	TRBV7-9	TRBD2	TGTGCCAGCACCTTTATGGCGGGAGACGTCGAGCAGTACTTC	CASTFMAGDVEQYF
TRBJ1-1	-	14	TRBV5-1	-	TGCGCCAGCAGCTTCGGCACCGGGGGCACTGAAGCTTTCTTT	CASSFGTGGTEAFF
TRBJ2-1	once	15	TRBV5-4	TRBD2	TGTGCCAGCAGCTTGACTAGCGGGAGCTACAATGAGCAGTTCTTC	CASSLTSGSYNEQFF
TRBJ2-1	once	18	TRBV6-4	TRBD2	TGTGCCAGCAGTGAACTAGCGGGGGGTTCAAGCTCCTACAATGAGCAGTTCTTC	CASSELAGGSSSYNEQFF
TRBJ2-1	once	15	TRBV9	-	TGTGCCAGCAGCCCCGGACAGGGAGGGGGCAATGAGCAGTTCTTC	CASSPGQGGGNEQFF
TRBJ1-5	-	14	TRBV6-5	TRBD1	TGTGCCAGCATTACAGGGGGCGAGGGACAGCCCCAGCATTTT	CASITGGEGQPQHF
TRBJ1-4	-	14	TRBV6-5	-	TGTGCCAGCAGTTATTTGGAGCCCCTAGGGGAACTGTTTTTT	CASSYLEPLGELFF
TRBJ1-6	-	13	TRBV5-1	TRBD1	TGCGCCAGCAGCTTCGACAGGGATTCACCCCTCCACTTT	CASSFDRDSPLHF
TRBJ2-3	-	15	TRBV7-8	TRBD2	TGTGCCAGCAGCGGGAGACTAGCGAGCACAGATACGCAGTATTTT	CASSGRLASTDTQYF
TRBJ1-5	-	16	TRBV28	TRBD1	TGTGCCAGTATCACCCCGGGACAGGGTAACAATCAGCCCCAGCATTTT	CASITPGQGNNQPQHF
TRBJ2-2	-	16	TRBV5-1	TRBD1	TGCGCCAGCAGCTTCAGGACAGGGGGTTACACCGGGGAGCTGTTTTTT	CASSFRTGGYTGELFF
TRBJ2-2	-	15	TRBV5-4	-	TGTGCCAGCAGCTTGGAGGCTACAGCCACCGGGGAGCTGTTTTTT	CASSLEATATGELFF
TRBJ2-7	-	13	TRBV11-3	-	TGTGCCACCCAGGGGCTACTTGCTCGGGAGCAGTACTTC	CATQGLLAREQYF
TRBJ1-6	-	15	TRBV5-6	-	TGTGCCAGCAGCTTTTTCCGCGGGATTAATTCACCCCTCCACTTT	CASSFFRGINSPLHF
TRBJ2-3	-	14	TRBV19	-	TGTGCCAGTAGTATGGTCAGTTTCACAGATACGCAGTATTTT	CASSMVSFTDTQYF
TRBJ2-7	-	13	TRBV27	-	TGTACCAGCAGTCCACGGTGGAGGGACGGGCAGTACTTC	CTSSPRWRDGQYF
TRBJ2-2	-	18	TRBV2	TRBD1	TGTGCCAGCAGTGCAGGACAGGGCGGCCCCCGAGGCACCGGGGAGCTGTTTTTT	CASSAGQGGPRGTGELFF
TRBJ1-1	-	16	TRBV24-1	-	TGTGCCACCAGTGACTCACGGGAGGGGGTGAACACTGAAGCTTTCTTT	CATSDSREGVNTEAFF
TRBJ1-5	-	15	TRBV5-6	TRBD1	TGTGCCAGCACCCAGCAGGGGACAGGCAATCAGCCCCAGCATTTT	CASTQQGTGNQPQHF
TRBJ1-5	-	15	TRBV27	TRBD1	TGTGCCAGCAGTTTTACCGGGACAGGGAATCAGCCCCAGCATTTT	CASSFTGTGNQPQHF